These 20 T cell receptor beta chains share one sample of origin, sequenced in a study of cytomegalovirus exposure and HLA in healthy donors. A multiplex PCR was run with 60 Vbeta primers and 13 Jbeta primers. This table comes from immunoSEQ multiplex PCR, and its TCRdb copy is limited to in-frame clones, with some not included. Among roughly 100,000 clones listed, 50% to 65% were seen once. The sequenced sample consisted of PBMCs. Receptors were obtained from a man between 25 and 39 years old in good health and CMV-seropositive.

J is TRBJ1-2 and V is TRBV7-6; 12 positions match TRBD1. V lost 0 bases to trimming and J lost 8 bases; unmatched junction nucleotides: 7. Germline V gene lookup returns CDR1 SGHVS and CDR2 FNYEAQ. The CDR3 runs 16 residues. CDR3 DNA sequence: TGTGCCAGCAGCTTAGCCTATGCCGGGACAGGGGGCGGCTACACCTTC. Amino acids: CASSLAYAGTGGGYTF.

The V call is TRBV4-2, the J call TRBJ2-1; 9 positions agree with TRBD2. The CDR3 runs 16 residues. V was clipped by 0 bases and J by 9 bases; unmatched bases: 9. Germline values: CDR1 LGHNA, CDR2 YNFKEQ. The CDR3 protein is CASSQEGRGGRFEQFF. The CDR3 DNA sequence: TGTGCCAGCAGCCAAGAGGGGCGGGGGGGCCGCTTTGAGCAGTTCTTC.

V gene TRBV9 combines with J gene TRBJ1-2; D gene uncertain. The V end lost 0 bases, the J end lost 9 bases, and 12 bases lay between the germline ends. Germline V gives CDR1 SGDLS, CDR2 YYNGEE. The CDR3 has 13 amino acids. CDR3 bases: TGTGCCAGCAGCGTAGGACCCGGGAGTAGCTACACCTTC. It specifies CASSVGPGSSYTF.

This chain links TRBV5-4 with TRBJ2-2, with D possibly matching TRBD2 (6 bases). CDR3 length equals 14 residues. V was cut by 4 bases and J by 6 bases, with 13 bases left in between. Germline CDR1 and CDR2: SGHNT and YYREEE (reference sequence). The CDR3 nucleotides read TGTGCCAGCAGCCCGGGACTCCCTCCCGGGGAGCTGTTTTTT. Amino acid sequence: CASSPGLPPGELFF.

As for this clone: In this CDR3 the conserved last residue, phenylalanine or tryptophan, is missing, so a read error is likely. This chain connects TRBV5-4 to TRBJ1-2; 7 bases match TRBD1. The CDR3 has 14 residues. V lost 3 bases and J lost 4; bases outside the gene matches: 6. Germline V gene sequence: CDR1 SGHNT, CDR2 YYREEE (reference sequence). In nucleotides, the CDR3 is TGTGCCAGCAGCTCCAACAGGGGCCTCTATGGCTACACCCTC. Encoded protein: CASSSNRGLYGYTL.

This clone was counted only a few times. The rearrangement joins TRBV7-2 to TRBJ1-5; no firm D call. The V gene's germline CDR1 is SGHTA and CDR2 FQGNSA. This CDR3 contains 12 residues. Trimming took 4 bases from V and 3 from J, leaving 4 bases between them. The CDR3 sequence: CASSYYNQPQHF. As DNA, the CDR3 is TGTGCCAGCAGCTATTACAATCAGCCCCAGCATTTT.

About this clone itself: Without the conserved terminal phenylalanine or tryptophan, this CDR3 likely stems from a read error. No DNA is shown, since the ends of the CDR3 on it are uncertain; the CDR3 is the one TCRdb lists. This rearrangement joins TRBV2 to TRBJ2-7; the table's D call TRBD2 went unverified against the DNA. Both ends counted, the CDR3 spans 11 residues. CDR1 is SNHLY, CDR2 FYNNEI, per germline. CDR3 sequence reads: CASSAGGGTAL.

A few counts support this clone. This rearrangement joins TRBV5-1 to TRBJ2-1, with D maybe TRBD1 (6 bases). The CDR3 has 13 residues. V lost 6 bases and J lost 6, with 13 bases in between. Germline CDR1 SGHRS, CDR2 YFSETQ. The CDR3 DNA is TGCGCCAGCAAAGAAACAGGGAGCAATGAGCAGTTCTTC. Translated, it gives CASKETGSNEQFF.

The chain has TRBV7-8 and TRBJ2-1, with 8 positions matching TRBD2. The trim removed 2 bases at V and 4 bases at J, leaving 4 bases unmatched. The length of the CDR3 is 15 residues. Germline V gives CDR1 SGHVS, CDR2 FQNEAQ. CDR3 DNA sequence: TGTGCCAGCAGCTTAACGGGGGGGTATTACAATGAGCAGTTCTTC. Encoded protein: CASSLTGGYYNEQFF.

V and J are TRBV2 and TRBJ2-7; TRBD2 aligns across 7 bases. Germline lookup yields CDR1 SNHLY and CDR2 FYNNEI. The trim removed 6 bases at V and 4 bases at J, leaving 6 bases unmatched. The CDR3 is 13 amino acids. The DNA of the CDR3 is TGTGCCAGCAGCGCTCCACTAGCGTACGAGCAGTACTTC. Translating it yields CASSAPLAYEQYF.

The chain links TRBV27 to TRBJ2-1; D remains ambiguous. This CDR3 has 12 amino acids. The V and J ends lost 5 bases and 5 bases respectively, with 7 bases between them. Germline-derived CDR1 and CDR2 are MNHEY and SMNVEV (reference sequence). CDR3 nucleotide sequence: TGTGCCAGCAGTCCGCGGAACAATGAGCAGTTCTTC. It specifies CASSPRNNEQFF.

This chain joins TRBV5-1 and TRBJ2-2, with 9 bases identical to TRBD2. V lost 5 bases, J lost 0 bases, and 2 bases stayed unmatched. This CDR3 region has 15 residues. Germline CDR1 SGHRS, CDR2 YFSETQ. This CDR3 reads CASRLAGANTGELFF. CDR3 DNA sequence: TGCGCCAGCAGACTAGCGGGCGCGAACACCGGGGAGCTGTTTTTT.

The V call is TRBV6-1, the J call TRBJ2-1; D perhaps matches TRBD2 (5 bases). V was cut by 6 bases and J by 0 bases, with 12 bases left in between. The germline gives CDR1 MNHNS, CDR2 SASEGT. CDR3 length: 15 amino acids. Here the CDR3 reads CASSERGSSYNEQFF. CDR3 DNA: TGTGCCAGCAGCGAAAGAGGGAGCTCCTACAATGAGCAGTTCTTC.

The gene calls are TRBV5-4 and TRBJ1-5; tentatively, D is TRBD1 (6 bases). Germline CDR1 is SGHNT and CDR2 is YYREEE (reference sequence). CDR3 length equals 16 residues. Trimming shortened V by 0 bases and J by 6 bases, and 16 bases separated the two germline ends. CDR3 in DNA: TGTGCCAGCAGCTTGGGTGGGGGCGACGGAACTCAGCCCCAGCATTTT. As protein: CASSLGGGDGTQPQHF.

This sequence joins TRBV10-3 and TRBJ1-1; possible D gene TRBD1, 6 bases. Trimming left V 4 bases short and J 6 bases short, with 15 bases between. The CDR3 runs 14 residues. The germline V gene has CDR1 ENHRY and CDR2 SYGVKD. CDR3 DNA: TGTGCCATCAGTGGGGCAGGGGTGATGGCTGAAGCTTTCTTT. Protein: CAISGAGVMAEAFF.

This clone was detected a few times. V and J are TRBV9 and TRBJ2-7; 10 nucleotides agree with TRBD1. V shed 4 bases and J 4 bases; nucleotides not matched to a gene: 8. The CDR3 sequence is 15 residues long. CDR1 SGDLS and CDR2 YYNGEE come from the germline V gene. CDR3 in DNA: TGTGCCAGCAGCACTGGGACAGGGGCCGCTTACGAGCAGTACTTC. Encoded protein: CASSTGTGAAYEQYF.

This clone was seen a single time. V usage is TRBV10-3 and J usage is TRBJ1-5; D gene ambiguous. V was clipped by 0 bases and J by 5 bases, with 8 bases between them. Germline CDR1 and CDR2: ENHRY and SYGVKD. The CDR3 spans 14 residues. The CDR3 DNA follows: TGTGCCATCAGTGAGTCTAGGGAGGATCAGCCCCAGCATTTT. It encodes CAISESREDQPQHF.

The CDR3 loop reads CASRRQGANSGNTIYF. The CDR3 region has the DNA TGTGCCAGCAGGCGACAGGGGGCCAACTCTGGAAACACCATATATTTT. This chain links TRBV5-4 with TRBJ1-3, with TRBD1 matching over 10 bases. V shed 5 bases and J 0 bases; nucleotides not matched to a gene: 5. Looked up from germline, CDR1 is SGHNT and CDR2 is YYREEE (reference sequence). This CDR3 region has 16 residues.

This clone was counted a few times. This chain connects TRBV25-1 to TRBJ2-3; 10 bases map to TRBD1. CDR3 length equals 18 residues. Losses at the gene ends were 1 base for V and 7 bases for J; bases not matched to a gene: 14. Looked up from germline, CDR1 is MGHDK and CDR2 is SYGVNS. The CDR3 region has the DNA TGTGCCAGCAGTGAATTAGGACAGGGGGACCCTAGTACTCATACGCAGTATTTT. Its translation: CASSELGQGDPSTHTQYF.

The count of this clone is one. The V and J genes are TRBV9 and TRBJ2-1, with D perhaps TRBD2 (5 bases). V was shortened by 0 bases and J by 1 base, with 8 bases between the two germline ends. The CDR3 loop spans 15 amino acids. Germline V CDR1 and CDR2: SGDLS, YYNGEE. CDR3 loop: CASSVDGESYNEQFF. The CDR3 region has the DNA TGTGCCAGCAGCGTAGACGGGGAGTCCTACAATGAGCAGTTCTTC.